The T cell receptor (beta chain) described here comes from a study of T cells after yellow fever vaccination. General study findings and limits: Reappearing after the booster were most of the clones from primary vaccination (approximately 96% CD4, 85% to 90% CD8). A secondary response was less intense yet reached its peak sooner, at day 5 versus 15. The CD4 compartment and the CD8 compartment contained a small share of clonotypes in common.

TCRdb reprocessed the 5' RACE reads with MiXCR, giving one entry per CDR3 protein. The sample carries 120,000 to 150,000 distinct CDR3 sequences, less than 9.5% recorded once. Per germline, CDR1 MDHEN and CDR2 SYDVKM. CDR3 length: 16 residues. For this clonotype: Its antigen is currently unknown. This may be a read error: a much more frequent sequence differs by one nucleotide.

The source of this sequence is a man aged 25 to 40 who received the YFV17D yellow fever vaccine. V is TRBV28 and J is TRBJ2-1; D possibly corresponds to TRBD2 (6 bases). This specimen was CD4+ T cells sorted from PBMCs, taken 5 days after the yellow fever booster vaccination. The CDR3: CGSSRVAVNVDNEQFF. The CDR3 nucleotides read TGTGGCAGCAGTCGGGTAGCGGTCAATGTTGACAATGAGCAGTTCTTC.